These 6 T cell receptor beta chains share one sample of origin, sequenced in a study of cytomegalovirus exposure and HLA in healthy donors. The PCR used 60 Vbeta and 13 Jbeta primers. Clones were sequenced by immunoSEQ multiplex PCR, and TCRdb holds only the in-frame ones, with some missing. The sample lists approximately 190,000 clones; roughly 76% were seen once. The specimen was PBMCs. Receptors were obtained from a woman aged 25 to 45 in good health and CMV-seropositive.

The chain joins TRBV4-1 to TRBJ2-5; D is perhaps TRBD2 (7 bases). V lost 6 bases, J lost 5 bases, and 25 bases lay in between. CDR3 length equals 17 residues. Looked up from germline, CDR1 is MGHRA and CDR2 is YSYEKL. This CDR3 is CASSRNEGGGLLETQYF. The CDR3 DNA sequence: TGCGCCAGCAGTCGAAATGAAGGGGGGGGCCTTCTCGAGACCCAGTACTTC.

The rearrangement joins TRBV30 to TRBJ2-1; D might be TRBD2 (7 bases). Per germline, CDR1 GTSNPN and CDR2 SVGIG (reference sequence). The CDR3 sequence is 16 residues long. V dropped 1 base and J dropped 9 bases, with 22 bases sitting between them. CDR3 sequence: CAWSDRGARISGEQFF. The CDR3, as DNA: TGTGCCTGGAGTGATCGGGGGGCCAGAATTTCGGGTGAGCAGTTCTTC.

On this clone itself: The sample holds other DNA sequences that translate to the same CDR3. J is TRBJ2-7 and V is TRBV28; D is uncertain. From germline, CDR1 is MDHEN and CDR2 SYDVKM. The CDR3 runs 13 residues. V shed 7 bases and J shed 2 bases, with 12 bases lying between them. CDR3 protein: CASISRQTYEQYF. As DNA, the CDR3 is TGTGCCAGCATAAGCAGGCAGACCTACGAGCAGTACTTC.

In DNA form, the CDR3 reads TGTGCCTGGAGTCCGCGCAGGGGGTTTCAGCCCCAGCATTTT. Translation gives CAWSPRRGFQPQHF. This chain uses TRBV30 with TRBJ1-5; 7 positions agree with TRBD1. The germline V gene has CDR1 GTSNPN and CDR2 SVGIG (reference sequence). J was trimmed by 6 bases and V by 2 bases; bases with no gene match: 7. This CDR3 is 14 amino acids long.

The gene calls are TRBV20-1 and TRBJ2-7; a possible D gene is TRBD2 (5 bases). Trimming took 7 bases from V and 9 from J, leaving 16 bases between them. The CDR3 spans 11 residues. CDR1 is DFQATT and CDR2 is SNEGSKA in the germline V gene (reference sequence). The CDR3 loop is CSGREKIGQYF. CDR3 in DNA: TGCAGTGGTAGGGAGAAGATCGGGCAGTACTTC.

This clone was detected a few times. V usage is TRBV27 and J usage is TRBJ1-3; unclear D gene. Per the germline V gene, CDR1 is MNHEY and CDR2 is SMNVEV (reference sequence). The CDR3 covers 13 residues. Trimming removed 5 bases from V and 4 bases from J, with 9 bases in between. In DNA, the CDR3 is TGTGCCAGCAGTAGCAATTGGGGAAACACCATATATTTT. Protein product: CASSSNWGNTIYF.